The T cell receptor beta chain under discussion was sequenced for a study of blood T cell repertoires in COVID-19. For the study at large: Material from acute and convalescent COVID-19 was sourced from the United States, Italy and Spain.

V was pared by 6 bases and J by 12 bases, with 11 bases of the junction left unmatched. The CDR3 spans 13 residues. In germline, CDR1 is SGHNT, CDR2 YENEEA. The method was immunoSEQ multiplex PCR; TCRdb's version includes in-frame clones alone and lacks a portion of them. Of over 200,000 clones listed, around 86% are singletons. This TCR was recovered from a human donor in a cohort sampled during active COVID-19. J is TRBJ2-1 and V is TRBV11-3, with TRBD2 identical over 7 bases. What was sequenced was peripheral blood. CDR3 region: CASSSSGASRQFF. The CDR3 bases are TGTGCCAGCAGTTCAAGCGGGGCCTCGAGGCAGTTCTTC.